Here is one TCR beta chain with its context. Its antigen remains undetermined. No quality values exist for individual bases; no much larger clone is one base distant. The goal of deep resolution MiSeq sequencing was a depth between 1 in 1 million and 1 in 200,000 T cells, and coverage averaged 10x per clonotype. The immunoSEQ hsTCRB Kit was used to generate the TCR beta libraries. The source study handled its data this way. The data were analyzed with ImmunoSEQ Analyzer and ImmunoSEQ Data Assistant, and V, D and J gene assignments followed IMGT definitions. Clonality, which ranges from 0 to 1, was calculated by subtracting the normalized Shannon entropy of productive rearrangement frequencies from one. Only overrepresented clonotypes making up at least 0.05% of the repertoire of each patient were included in the public clonotype analysis. Roughly 13 age-matched healthy donor repertoires from immuneACCESS served as clonality controls. As stored in TCRdb, this immuneACCESS dataset retains in-frame rearrangements with V and J assigned. A fraction of the clones does not appear; measured against another copy, unresolved V genes explain less than half of the discrepancy, and the remainder lacks a known reason. The V and J calls and clone size come from that table; D and trimming were worked out from the DNA. The sample table lists some 23,000 clones, approximately 71% of them with a count of one. Of the sample, 40% to 50% falls within the top ten clones.

Per the publication, the time point label means: about twelve months on ibrutinib. For TCR beta library preparation, roughly 2 micrograms of genomic DNA were extracted from the cryopreserved PBMCs. Longitudinal blood samples from CLL patients on ibrutinib monotherapy underwent high-throughput TCR beta sequencing. The patients took part in an open-label, single-center phase 2 trial of ibrutinib monotherapy. This record comes from a study of cytotoxic CD8 clonotypes in ibrutinib-treated CLL (dated by TCRdb to 2020 to 2022). About the study as a whole: In this cohort, some 14 patients were treatment-naive and approximately twelve were relapsed/refractory, while some 18 had unmutated IGHV. The response samples were drawn at a median of roughly twelve months into treatment, with a range of about 6 to 36 months. Responses were partial in 24 patients and complete in 2; after median roughly 69 months follow-up, some 15 stayed in remission and roughly twelve progressed. An average of about 250,000 productive templates and 94,082 productive rearrangements was obtained per sample. Of the 90 or so participants in the trial, approximately 25 had longitudinal samples available. Cryopreserved peripheral blood mononuclear cells were obtained prior to treatment, at the time of response, and at either disease progression or sustained remission. Patients were still on ibrutinib when every remission and progressive disease sample was collected.

Trimming at the junction amounts to 5 bases on V and 2 bases on J, and the germline ends lie 11 bases apart. The CDR3 goes from the cysteine to the phenylalanine over 14 residues. The read is trimmed to its CDR3 DNA, 42 bases read in frame from base 1. The germline V gene encodes CDR1 MRHNA and CDR2 SNTAGT. What the authors observed across the whole study: Clonality increased at ibrutinib response, stayed stable in sustained remission, and fell back toward baseline at progression. Sampling times were not matched between patients in sustained remission and patients whose disease was progressing, and lymph node repertoires were not examined. Baseline clonality was found to be higher than that of age-matched healthy donors and was strongly correlated with circulating CD8+ T-cell counts. Public clonotypes were rare and either contracted or stayed stable during treatment, and the rise in clonality at ibrutinib response reflected the expansion of private clonotypes.

The rearranged segments are TRBV6-4 and TRBJ2-3; the D gene identity is not certain. This TCR derives from a human donor with chronic lymphocytic leukemia. Sequenced here: PBMCs, sampled after 12 months of ibrutinib treatment. The bases read TGTGCCAGCAGTCTGCGACATAACACAGATACGCAGTATTTT. Protein translation: CASSLRHNTDTQYF.